The 20 T cell receptor beta chains below come from one sample, sequenced in a study of tumor-infiltrating lymphocytes in primary liver carcinoma. The authors made TCR beta cDNA from around 500 ng total RNA with a constant-region primer. Slightly modified ARM-PCR with three nested multiplex PCR rounds yielded TCR beta libraries. The first two PCR rounds, around 10 cycles each, used TRBV1-TRBV30 forward primers and a C-beta reverse primer. TCRdb independently ran MiXCR on the multiplex PCR reads; one entry per CDR3 protein. In the table there are roughly 180,000 distinct CDR3 sequences, about 60% of which are singletons. Germline DNA was also extracted, while the blood RNA originated from unsorted whole blood. Material: peripheral blood. The receptor source for this set is a man between 35 and 55 years old with primary liver carcinoma and hepatitis B virus infection.

The chain has TRBV6-6 and TRBJ2-3; no clear D gene. Trimming took off 7 bases at V and 5 bases at J, with 13 bases between the two ends. Germline lookup yields CDR1 MNHNY and CDR2 SVGAGI (reference sequence). The CDR3 runs to 13 residues. CDR3 loop: CASTDGGEDTQYF. The DNA for the CDR3 is TGTGCCAGCACTGACGGTGGGGAAGATACGCAGTATTTT.

The rearrangement links TRBV30 to TRBJ1-5; D perhaps matches TRBD1 (6 bases). This CDR3 spans 14 amino acids. CDR1 is GTSNPN and CDR2 is SVGIG in the germline V gene (reference sequence). The V end was cut by 0 bases, the J end by 5 bases, with 11 bases between. The CDR3 nucleotides are TGTGCCTGGAGTGTCGGACAGTCCTATCAGCCCCAGCATTTT. As protein: CAWSVGQSYQPQHF.

As to this clonotype: This may arise from a read error, as a much more abundant clone is one base away. This rearrangement joins TRBV29-1 to TRBJ1-2, with a weak D call TRBD1 (5 bases). Germline-derived CDR1 and CDR2 are SQVTM and ANQGSEA. The CDR3 has 12 amino acids. The CDR3, as DNA: TGCAGAGCCGACGGACCAGGGTATGGCTACACCTTC. Protein product: CRADGPGYGYTF.

The genes are TRBV11-2 and TRBJ2-3; D is uncertain. With 5 bases removed from V and 5 bases from J, the gap between germline ends came to 14 bases. The CDR3 has 14 amino acids. The germline V gene has CDR1 SGHAT and CDR2 FQNNGV. CDR3 DNA: TGTGCCAGCAGCAAATCACCGGGTAGAGATACGCAGTATTTT. Translated, it gives CASSKSPGRDTQYF.

As regards this clonotype: The junction shows a germline mismatch at one end, possibly a read error. The chain is built from TRBV11-2 and TRBJ2-7; D gene uncertain. CDR3 size: 13 residues. CDR1 SGHAT and CDR2 FQNNGV come from the germline V gene. Written as DNA, the CDR3 is TGTGTCAGCAGCTTAGGTCGATCTTACGAGCAGTACTTC. It specifies CVSSLGRSYEQYF.

On this clonotype itself: One end of the junction is discordant with germline, which a read error may explain. The genes are TRBV11-2 and TRBJ2-7; no reliable D call. This CDR3 is 14 amino acids long. Germline V gives CDR1 SGHAT, CDR2 FQNNGV. Here the CDR3 DNA reads TGTGTCAGCAGCCCCGACAAGGGAAGTTACGAGCAGTACTTC. This sequence encodes CVSSPDKGSYEQYF.

The V and J genes are TRBV13 and TRBJ2-2, with 10 bases aligning to TRBD2. Germline CDR1 is PRHDT and CDR2 is FYEKMQ (reference sequence). CDR3 size: 16 residues. V gave up 5 bases and J gave up 0 bases; unmatched junction bases: 3. CDR3 residues: CASSGLAGANTGELFF. The CDR3 DNA reads as TGTGCCAGCAGCGGTCTAGCGGGGGCGAACACCGGGGAGCTGTTTTTT.

With regard to this clonotype: The junction differs from germline at one of its ends, possibly a read error. The CDR3 nucleotides read TGCAGCGTCGAAGACGACAGGGGTAGGGAAAAACTGTTTTTT. Translation: CSVEDDRGREKLFF. J is TRBJ1-4 and V is TRBV29-1; 8 bases agree with TRBD1. Per the germline V gene, CDR1 is SQVTM and CDR2 is ANQGSEA. This CDR3 has 14 residues.

Comment on this clonotype: The germline gene is not matched at one end of the junction; a read error may be the cause. The rearrangement joins TRBV11-3 to TRBJ2-3, with a possible D match to TRBD2 (5 bases). The CDR3 loop spans 13 amino acids. Germline CDR1 reads SGHNT; CDR2 reads YENEEA. The CDR3 region has the DNA TGTGCCAACAGCTTAGAGGGCCCAGATTCGCAGTATTTT. Residues: CANSLEGPDSQYF.

Concerning this clonotype: A clone one base away is much larger, so this may be a read error. The chain couples TRBV5-1 to TRBJ1-1; no definite D call. Germline V CDR1 and CDR2: SGHRS, YFSETQ. V was cut by 1 base and J by 9 bases, with 13 bases left in between. This CDR3 contains 13 residues. CDR3 nucleotide sequence: TGCGCCAGCAGCTTGACCCCCGGACGGAAAGCTTTCTTT. Translating it yields CASSLTPGRKAFF.

In the case of this clonotype: A read error may explain this, as a much larger clone is one base away. This chain connects TRBV6-5 to TRBJ2-7, with D possibly being TRBD2 (6 bases). Germline V gives CDR1 MNHEY, CDR2 SVGAGI. There are 14 residues in the CDR3. CDR3 sequence (DNA): TGTGTCAGCAGCCCTTTCGGGAGTATTTACGAGCAGTACTTC. It encodes CVSSPFGSIYEQYF.

Points on this clonotype: One end of the junction is discordant with germline, which a read error may explain. The rearrangement uses TRBV4-2 and TRBJ2-6; a weak D match, TRBD2 (6 bases). Germline values: CDR1 LGHNA, CDR2 YNFKEQ. This CDR3 is built from 16 residues. The CDR3 DNA follows: TGTGCCAGCAGCCAGGAGGGCGGGTCTGGGGCCAACGTCCCGACTTTC. Residues: CASSQEGGSGANVPTF.

The V and J genes are TRBV28 and TRBJ1-2; D gene unclear. This CDR3 comprises 14 residues. Trimming took off 5 bases at V and 7 bases at J, with 17 bases between the two ends. Germline loops: CDR1 MDHEN, CDR2 SYDVKM. CDR3 amino acids: CASSPSGLEFGYTF. CDR3 DNA sequence: TGTGCCAGCAGTCCCTCCGGACTGGAATTTGGCTACACCTTC.

The J gene is TRBJ2-5, the V gene TRBV6-5; D is unclear. From germline, CDR1 is MNHEY and CDR2 SVGAGI. This CDR3 has 13 amino acids. Trimming left V 4 bases short and J 5 bases short, with 11 bases between. The CDR3 region has the DNA TGTGCCAGCAGTTTACATGTCCGGGAGACCCAGTACTTC. It translates to CASSLHVRETQYF.

This clonotype was observed a handful of times. The chain recombines TRBV29-1 with TRBJ2-5, with D uncertain. The V gene's germline CDR1 is SQVTM and CDR2 ANQGSEA. The CDR3 extends over 11 amino acids. V was pared by 6 bases and J by 5 bases, with 10 bases between. In DNA, the CDR3 is TGCAGCGTAAGGGCCATTGAGACCCAGTACTTC. As protein: CSVRAIETQYF.

With regard to this clonotype: A read error may account for a junction end that differs from germline. J is TRBJ2-3 and V is TRBV28, with 7 bases identical to TRBD1. The germline CDR1 and CDR2 sequences are MDHEN and SYDVKM. This CDR3 has 13 amino acids. For the CDR3, the DNA is TGTGCCAGCAGTACCACAGGGGTAGATACGCAGTACTTT. Translated: CASSTTGVDTQYF.

As regards this clonotype: Its ends do not fully match the called genes, so a read error is possible. The J gene is TRBJ2-5, the V gene TRBV5-6; D is unclear. The length of the CDR3 is 12 residues. CDR1 SGHDT and CDR2 YYEEEE come from the germline V gene. CDR3 sequence reads: CASSFGLETQYF. CDR3 in DNA: TGTGCCAGTAGCTTCGGGTTGGAGACCCAGTACTTC.

A few counts support this clonotype. This sequence joins TRBV4-2 and TRBJ1-1, with D perhaps matching TRBD1 (5 bases). This CDR3 is 14 amino acids long. Trimming removed 4 bases from V and 3 bases from J, with 12 bases in between. The V gene's germline CDR1 is LGHNA and CDR2 YNFKEQ. As DNA, the CDR3 is TGTGCCAGCAGCCCCGTAGACAGAGACACTGAAGCTTTCTTT. Translated: CASSPVDRDTEAFF.

This clonotype was picked up a small number of times. The chain joins TRBV4-1 to TRBJ2-7; 7 nucleotides align to TRBD2. Germline-derived CDR1 and CDR2 are MGHRA and YSYEKL. Trimming at V came to 5 bases and at J to 0 bases, leaving 7 bases not matched to a gene. CDR3 length: 15 residues. CDR3 sequence (DNA): TGCGCCAGCAGCTCCAGGGAGGGAGCCTCCTACGAGCAGTACTTC. Translating it yields CASSSREGASYEQYF.

The chain's CDR3 is CSPPVKDSPGLRRQETQYF. DNA for the CDR3: TGCAGCCCTCCCGTCAAGGACAGTCCCGGACTGCGGCGGCAAGAGACCCAGTACTTC. V and J are TRBV29-1 and TRBJ2-5; perhaps TRBD1 as D (6 bases). The CDR3 sequence is 19 residues long. V dropped 8 bases and J dropped 2 bases, with 33 bases sitting between them. The germline V gene encodes CDR1 SQVTM and CDR2 ANQGSEA. The entire variable domain, with the rest obtained from reference TRBV29-1 and TRBJ2-5, is as follows: SAVISQKPSRDICQRGTSLTIQCQVDSQVTMMFWYRQQPGQSLTLIATANQGSEATYESGFVIDKFPISRPNLTFSTLTVSNMSPEDSSIYLCSPPVKDSPGLRRQETQYFGPGTRLLVL.